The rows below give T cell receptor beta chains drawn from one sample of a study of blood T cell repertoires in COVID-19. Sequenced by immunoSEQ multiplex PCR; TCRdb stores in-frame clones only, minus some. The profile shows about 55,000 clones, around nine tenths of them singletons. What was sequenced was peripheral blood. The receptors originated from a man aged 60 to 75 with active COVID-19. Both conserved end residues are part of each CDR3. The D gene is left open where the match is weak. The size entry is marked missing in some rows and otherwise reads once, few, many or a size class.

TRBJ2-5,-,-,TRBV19,TGTGCCAGTCCAGGGGCAGCCTTCTTCCAAGAGACCCAGTACTTC,CASPGAAFFQETQYF
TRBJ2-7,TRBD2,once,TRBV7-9,TGTGCCAGCAGCTCGCGGACTAGCGGGCCCTACGAGCAGTACTTC,CASSSRTSGPYEQYF
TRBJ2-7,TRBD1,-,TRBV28,TGTGCCAGCAGCCCGGGACAGGGACACGAGCAGTACTTC,CASSPGQGHEQYF
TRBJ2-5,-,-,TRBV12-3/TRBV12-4,TGTGCCAGCAGTCCAGGTGTGCTAGCGCCCGCCTACTTC,CASSPGVLAPAYF
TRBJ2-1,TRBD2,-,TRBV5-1,TGCGCCAGCAGCTTACAAGCGGGAGCAACCTACAATGAGCAGTTCTTC,CASSLQAGATYNEQFF
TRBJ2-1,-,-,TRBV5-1,TGCGCCAGCAGCTCTTTCCAGTACAATGAGCAGTTCTTC,CASSSFQYNEQFF
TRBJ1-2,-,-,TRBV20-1,TGCAGTGCTACACCGGGCTATGGCTACACCTTC,CSATPGYGYTF
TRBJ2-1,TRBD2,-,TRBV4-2,TGTGCCAGCAGCCAAGGGACTAGCGGGAGCCTGTACAATGAGCAGTTCTTC,CASSQGTSGSLYNEQFF
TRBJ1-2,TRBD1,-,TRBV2,TGTGCCAGCGAGGGACAGGGATATGGCTACACCTTC,CASEGQGYGYTF
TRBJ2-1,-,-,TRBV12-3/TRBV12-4,TGTGCCAGCAGTCCACCCGGACTGGAGCAGTTCTTC,CASSPPGLEQFF
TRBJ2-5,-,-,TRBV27,TGTGCCAGCAGTACCCATAGCCAAGAGACCCAGTACTTC,CASSTHSQETQYF
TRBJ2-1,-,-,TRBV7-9,TGTGCCAGCAGCTTAGCACTAGACAATGAGCAGTTCTTC,CASSLALDNEQFF
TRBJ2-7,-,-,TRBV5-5,TGTGCCAGCAGCTTCCAGGGTACGGTCTACGAGCAGTACTTC,CASSFQGTVYEQYF
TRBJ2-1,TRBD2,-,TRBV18,TGTGCCAGCTCACCCGTGACCGGGACTAGCGCCAATGAGCAGTTCTTC,CASSPVTGTSANEQFF
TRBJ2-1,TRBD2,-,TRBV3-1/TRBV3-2,TGTGCCAGCAGCCCGTCCACTGGCGGGGGACCCTACAATGAGCAGTTCTTC,CASSPSTGGGPYNEQFF
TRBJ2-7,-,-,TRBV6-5,TGTGCCAGCAGCCGGGACAACATAAGATACGAGCAGTACTTC,CASSRDNIRYEQYF
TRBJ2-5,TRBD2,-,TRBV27,TGTGCCAGCAGTCCCCCAGGGAGGGGCCAAGAGACCCAGTACTTC,CASSPPGRGQETQYF
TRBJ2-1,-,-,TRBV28,TGTGCCAGCAGTTTAACGGGATACTACAATGAGCAGTTCTTC,CASSLTGYYNEQFF
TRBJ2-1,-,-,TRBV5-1,TGCGCCAGCAGTTCCCGGGAGTATCTAAAGGGCTCCTACAATGAGCAGTTCTTC,CASSSREYLKGSYNEQFF
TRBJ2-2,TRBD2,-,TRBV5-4,TGTGCCAGCAGCTTAGTAGCGGGGTACACCGGGGAGCTGTTTTTT,CASSLVAGYTGELFF
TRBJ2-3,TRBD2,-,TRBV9,TGTGCCAGCAGCGCAACCCGGGTTGGCGGGAGGGCAGATACGCAGTATTTT,CASSATRVGGRADTQYF
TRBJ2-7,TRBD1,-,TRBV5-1,TGCGCCAGCAGCCGGGACAGGGGGGACGAGCAGTACTTC,CASSRDRGDEQYF
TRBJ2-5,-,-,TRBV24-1,TGTGCCACCAGTGATCCCCTGGACAGCCAAGAGACCCAGTACTTC,CATSDPLDSQETQYF